Each of the 29 T cell receptor beta chains below was sequenced from the same sample in a study of regulatory T cells in long-lasting Graves disease (dated by TCRdb to the early 2020s). Sample time point, as interpreted from the label and publication: newly diagnosed GD, antithyroid drugs for less than 3 months. RNA was extracted from PBMCs in TRIzol for both TCR sequencing and RNA sequencing. Library method: multiplex PCR. Sequencing instrument: Illumina HiSeq 4000. iRepertoire HTBI primers and Arm-PCR amplification of CDR3 regions were used to construct TCR beta libraries. TCRdb ran its own pipeline on the public reads, namely fastp trimming at Q25 and MiXCR clone calling, and kept in-frame beta chains. Rows are combined by CDR3 protein, so each entry shows the most common genes and DNA. The sample data list almost 450,000 distinct CDR3 sequences, and around 15% of these were observed just once. The ten largest clonotypes hold about 10% of the sample.

Another study also made use of these data, one on T cells in Graves' hyperthyroidism and ophthalmopathy.

The specimen comprised peripheral blood mononuclear cells (PBMCs), sampled at new diagnosis, from a patient treated with antithyroid drugs. The receptors stem from a woman in her twenties or thirties with Graves disease. Donor details come from another sample of the same person, matched by shared clones.

This clonotype was seen repeatedly, ten times or more. V is TRBV27 and J is TRBJ1-4; D uncertain. The ends were cut back, 5 bases at V and 5 bases at J, with 21 bases in the middle. Germline V CDR1 and CDR2: MNHEY, SMNVEV (reference sequence). This CDR3 contains 17 residues. The CDR3, as DNA: TGTGCCAGCAGTCCCCCCCCAGGAACCTTCGGGAATGAAAAACTGTTTTTT. Translation gives CASSPPPGTFGNEKLFF.

This clonotype occurred many times. V gene TRBV2 combines with J gene TRBJ2-7; 8 bases line up with TRBD2. V dropped 7 bases and J dropped 1; count of bases not matched to a gene: 6. This CDR3 is built from 14 residues. Per the germline V gene, CDR1 is SNHLY and CDR2 is FYNNEI. The CDR3 loop is CASKDRGGSYEQYF. DNA of the CDR3: TGTGCCAGCAAGGACCGGGGGGGATCCTACGAGCAGTACTTC.

The table lists this clonotype with many counts. The V call is TRBV2, the J call TRBJ1-3, with 8 positions matching TRBD1. Unmatched junction bases numbered 7, after V lost 5 bases and J lost 7 bases. In germline, CDR1 is SNHLY, CDR2 FYNNEI. This CDR3 has 14 amino acids. In DNA form, the CDR3 reads TGTGCCAGCAGTCAGCGGACAGGGAAGAACACCATATATTTT. Residues: CASSQRTGKNTIYF.

This clonotype was detected only a few times. The V and J genes are TRBV14 and TRBJ2-3; the match to TRBD2 covers 12 bases. The CDR3 is 19 residues long. Germline CDR1 reads SGHDN; CDR2 reads FVKESK. J lost 9 bases, V lost 0 bases, and 16 bases had no gene match. The CDR3 loop reads CASSQEAPLAGGPRGTQYF. In DNA form, the CDR3 reads TGTGCCAGCAGCCAAGAGGCCCCCCTAGCGGGAGGGCCGCGGGGGACGCAGTATTTT.

This clonotype occurred many times. The chain employs TRBV3-1 and TRBJ1-2; perhaps TRBD1 as D (6 bases). The ends were cut back, 4 bases at V and 4 bases at J, with 10 bases in the middle. The CDR3 loop spans 13 amino acids. The germline CDR1 and CDR2 sequences are LGHDT and YNNKEL (reference sequence). The CDR3 DNA reads as TGTGCCAGCAGCCTGGGGGCCTTCTATGGCTACACCTTC. This encodes CASSLGAFYGYTF.

Comment on this clonotype: This may be a read error: a much more frequent sequence differs by one nucleotide. The chain combines TRBV7-2 with TRBJ2-5, with 7 positions matching TRBD2. Per the germline V gene, CDR1 is SGHTA and CDR2 is FQGNSA. This CDR3 region has 14 residues. Trimming removed 3 bases from V and 5 bases from J; junction bases left unmatched: 6. CDR3 sequence: CASSFGGGSETQYF. In DNA, the CDR3 is TGTGCCAGCAGCTTTGGCGGGGGTTCGGAGACCCAGTACTTC.

This clonotype was seen only a few times. The rearrangement links TRBV2 to TRBJ2-1, with 10 bases aligning to TRBD1. V lost 8 bases, J lost 0 bases, and 13 bases stayed unmatched. The CDR3 length is 18 residues. CDR1 and CDR2 (germline): SNHLY, FYNNEI. The CDR3 region is CASAGGQGYRGSYNEQFF. The CDR3 DNA reads TGTGCCAGCGCGGGGGGACAGGGGTACCGAGGCTCCTACAATGAGCAGTTCTTC.

Ten or more counts support this clonotype. The chain joins TRBV7-9 to TRBJ2-7; 9 positions match TRBD1. The germline V gene has CDR1 SEHNR and CDR2 FQNEAQ (reference sequence). V lost 4 bases to trimming and J lost 0 bases; unmatched junction nucleotides: 7. The CDR3 extends over 16 amino acids. The CDR3 spells CASSSWTGDHSYEQYF. The CDR3 DNA sequence: TGTGCCAGCAGCTCCTGGACAGGGGACCACTCCTACGAGCAGTACTTC. The full variable domain, completed using reference TRBV7-9 and TRBJ2-7, is DTGVSQNPRHKITKRGQNVTFRCDPISEHNRLYWYRQTLGQGPEFLTYFQNEAQLEKSRLLSDRFSAERPKGSFSTLEIQRTEQGDSAMYLCASSSWTGDHSYEQYFGPGTRLTVT.

The chain recombines TRBV6-2 or TRBV6-3 with TRBJ2-3; D is unclear. Trimming shortened V by 11 bases and J by 0 bases, and 12 bases separated the two germline ends. CDR3 length: 13 residues. Germline V lookup: CDR1 MNHEY, CDR2 SVGEGT. CDR3 protein: CASLPGSTDTQYF. The DNA of the CDR3 is TGTGCCTCACTCCCCGGGAGCACAGATACGCAGTATTTT.

This clonotype appeared many times. The chain uses TRBV27 and TRBJ2-3; D gene unclear. V lost 6 bases to trimming and J lost 1 base, with 14 bases between them. Germline V gives CDR1 MNHEY, CDR2 SMNVEV (reference sequence). This CDR3 region has 15 residues. This chain's CDR3 is CASSSTGHGTDTQYF. The CDR3 nucleotides are TGTGCCAGCAGCTCGACCGGCCACGGCACAGATACGCAGTATTTT.

Many counts were recorded for this clonotype. The chain carries TRBV12-3 or TRBV12-4 and TRBJ2-3; TRBD1 is a possible D gene (6 bases). This CDR3 comprises 16 residues. V was clipped by 7 bases and J by 2 bases, with 19 bases between them. The DNA for the CDR3 is TGTGCCAGCACAAAAATGGGGGCTAGTAACACAGATACGCAGTATTTT. Its translation: CASTKMGASNTDTQYF.

This clonotype was recorded many times. The V gene is TRBV11-2, the J gene TRBJ2-2, with D possibly TRBD2 on 5 matching bases. Germline V gene sequence: CDR1 SGHAT, CDR2 FQNNGV. Trimming pared 3 bases from V and 3 bases from J, leaving 8 bases between. CDR3 length equals 14 residues. The CDR3 reads CASSFQRYTGELFF. DNA for the CDR3: TGTGCCAGCAGCTTCCAGCGGTACACCGGGGAGCTGTTTTTT.

This clonotype was observed at least ten times. This chain connects TRBV6-1 to TRBJ2-1; 11 nucleotides line up with TRBD2. The CDR3 is 18 amino acids. Trimming cost V 5 bases and J 0 bases; bases outside gene matches: 9. The germline V gene has CDR1 MNHNS and CDR2 SASEGT. CDR3 loop: CASSRLAGYTSSYNEQFF. In nucleotides, the CDR3 is TGTGCCAGCAGTAGACTAGCGGGATATACAAGCTCCTACAATGAGCAGTTCTTC.

Only a few counts were recorded for this clonotype. The V call is TRBV19, the J call TRBJ2-6; D ambiguous. V was shortened by 11 bases and J by 2 bases, with 7 bases between the two germline ends. The CDR3 has 12 residues. Per the germline V gene, CDR1 is LNHDA and CDR2 is SQIVND (reference sequence). The CDR3 reads CAAAPGANVLTF. DNA for the CDR3: TGTGCCGCCGCTCCTGGGGCCAACGTCCTGACTTTC.

This clonotype was counted ten times or more. This chain joins TRBV5-1 and TRBJ2-1; D unresolved. V was trimmed by 0 bases and J by 2 bases, leaving 9 bases between them. The CDR3 is 15 amino acids. Germline values: CDR1 SGHRS, CDR2 YFSETQ. The CDR3 sequence is CASSLVPGPYNEQFF. The CDR3 nucleotides read TGCGCCAGCAGCTTGGTACCTGGCCCCTACAATGAGCAGTTCTTC.

A single count supports this clonotype. The chain joins TRBV7-2 to TRBJ2-7, with 7 bases identical to TRBD2. CDR3 length: 16 residues. CDR1 and CDR2 (germline): SGHTA, FQGNSA. Losses at the gene ends were 5 bases for V and 4 bases for J; bases not matched to a gene: 14. CDR3 coding DNA: TGTGCCAGCAGCCCTCGGGTGGCGGGAGTCTCTTACGAGCAGTACTTC. Protein product: CASSPRVAGVSYEQYF.

Ten or more counts support this clonotype. The chain has TRBV27 and TRBJ2-5; weak D call: TRBD1 (7 bases). This CDR3 is 15 amino acids long. Germline loops: CDR1 MNHEY, CDR2 SMNVEV (reference sequence). V dropped 8 bases and J dropped 6 bases, with 22 bases sitting between them. The CDR3, as DNA: TGTGCCAGCGCAGTCGATCAGGGGGGCGGACAGACCCAGTACTTC. Translated: CASAVDQGGGQTQYF.

The table lists this clonotype with many counts. The V and J genes are TRBV12-3 or TRBV12-4 and TRBJ1-3; D not certain. V lost 7 bases and J lost 5, with 12 bases in between. The CDR3 covers 13 residues. The CDR3 bases are TGTGCCAGCATATCCAATGGGAGAAACACCATATATTTT. Protein sequence: CASISNGRNTIYF.

Many counts were recorded for this clonotype. V is TRBV7-6 and J is TRBJ2-5, with D perhaps assigned TRBD1 or TRBD2 (8 bases each). The CDR3 length is 15 residues. Looked up from germline, CDR1 is SGHVS and CDR2 is FNYEAQ. V was shortened by 5 bases and J by 4 bases, with 17 bases between the two germline ends. Written as DNA, the CDR3 is TGTGCCAGCAGCACCGGGGGGGGGACAGGAGAGACCCAGTACTTC. It encodes CASSTGGGTGETQYF. Combining the CDR3 with reference TRBV7-6 and TRBJ2-5 gives the whole variable domain GAGVSQSPRYKVTKRGQDVALRCDPISGHVSLYWYRQALGQGPEFLTYFNYEAQQDKSGLPNDRFSAERPEGSISTLTIQRTEQRDSAMYRCASSTGGGTGETQYFGPGTRLLVL.

This clonotype was seen more than once but under ten times. The chain carries TRBV7-9 and TRBJ2-7; D is unresolved. CDR3 length: 13 residues. The V end lost 3 bases, the J end lost 2 bases, and 8 bases lay between the germline ends. The germline V gene encodes CDR1 SEHNR and CDR2 FQNEAQ (reference sequence). For the CDR3, the DNA is TGTGCCAGCAGCTTCACACCCCCCTACGAGCAGTACTTC. Protein product: CASSFTPPYEQYF.

This clonotype was picked up many times. The chain couples TRBV29-1 to TRBJ1-1; D call uncertain. Trimming shortened V by 4 bases and J by 4 bases, and 16 bases separated the two germline ends. The length of the CDR3 is 14 residues. CDR1 SQVTM and CDR2 ANQGSEA come from the germline V gene. CDR3 residues: CSVASRRSSTEAFF. As DNA, the CDR3 is TGCAGCGTTGCCTCGCGGCGTTCCTCCACTGAAGCTTTCTTT.

This clonotype was recorded at least ten times. The rearrangement links TRBV7-9 to TRBJ2-7, with TRBD2 matching 10 bases. The germline gives CDR1 SEHNR, CDR2 FQNEAQ (reference sequence). The trim removed 1 base at V and 6 bases at J, leaving 9 bases unmatched. CDR3 length: 16 amino acids. The CDR3 DNA reads as TGTGCCAGCAGCTTAGTGGGGCTAGCGGGAGTCGGCGAGCAGTACTTC. This codes for CASSLVGLAGVGEQYF.

The chain uses TRBV9 and TRBJ2-2; D gene ambiguous. The germline V gene encodes CDR1 SGDLS and CDR2 YYNGEE. The CDR3 is 12 residues long. V dropped 0 bases and J dropped 8 bases, with 5 bases sitting between them. The CDR3 protein is CASSVDQGELFF. The CDR3 nucleotides are TGTGCCAGCAGCGTAGACCAGGGGGAGCTGTTTTTT.

The V and J genes are TRBV9 and TRBJ1-3; TRBD1 agrees at 10 bases. CDR3 length equals 18 residues. Trimming at V came to 4 bases and at J to 2 bases, leaving 12 bases not matched to a gene. CDR1 is SGDLS, CDR2 YYNGEE, per germline. CDR3 DNA sequence: TGTGCCAGCAGCCATGACAGGGGGCGCGGCGGCGCTGGAAACACCATATATTTT. Encoded protein: CASSHDRGRGGAGNTIYF.

On this clonotype: This sequence may be a read error, since a much larger clone differs from it by one base. The chain combines TRBV29-1 with TRBJ2-5, with D unresolved. Germline-derived CDR1 and CDR2 are SQVTM and ANQGSEA. The CDR3 covers 15 residues. Trimming shortened V by 5 bases and J by 3 bases, and 19 bases separated the two germline ends. The DNA for the CDR3 is TGCAGCGTTAAACCTCGGCAGGCGGCGGAAGAGACCCAGTACTTC. Amino acids: CSVKPRQAAEETQYF.

The chain joins TRBV3-1 to TRBJ1-1, with D possibly being TRBD1 (5 bases). V lost 7 bases and J 4 bases, leaving 16 bases between the germline ends. This CDR3 contains 14 residues. From germline, CDR1 is LGHDT and CDR2 YNNKEL (reference sequence). CDR3 sequence: CASKDQAGGTEAFF. The CDR3 DNA reads TGTGCCAGCAAGGATCAGGCCGGGGGCACTGAAGCTTTCTTT.

This clonotype was recorded a few times. A read error may explain this, as a much larger clone is one base away. This rearrangement joins TRBV28 to TRBJ2-7; D not certain. The CDR3 sequence is 13 residues long. The ends were cut back, 2 bases at V and 6 bases at J, with 11 bases in the middle. Germline CDR1 is MDHEN and CDR2 is SYDVKM. CDR3: CASSLPSPGEQYF. The CDR3, as DNA: TGTGCCAGCAGTTTACCCAGCCCGGGCGAGCAGTACTTC.

Many counts were recorded for this clonotype. V usage is TRBV5-1 and J usage is TRBJ2-1; the match to TRBD2 covers 10 bases. The CDR3 extends over 15 amino acids. Germline CDR1 reads SGHRS; CDR2 reads YFSETQ. With 2 bases clipped from V and 3 bases from J, the junction kept 2 bases outside the gene matches. The CDR3 reads CASSLAGGVYNEQFF. CDR3 sequence (DNA): TGCGCCAGCAGCTTAGCGGGAGGGGTCTACAATGAGCAGTTCTTC. The full variable domain, completed using reference TRBV5-1 and TRBJ2-1, is KAGVTQTPRYLIKTRGQQVTLSCSPISGHRSVSWYQQTPGQGLQFLFEYFSETQRNKGNFPGRFSGRQFSNSRSEMNVSTLELGDSALYLCASSLAGGVYNEQFFGPGTRLTVL.

The V call is TRBV10-2, the J call TRBJ2-7; a weak D match, TRBD2 (7 bases). V was clipped by 2 bases and J by 7 bases, with 15 bases between them. CDR3 length: 14 amino acids. Germline lookup yields CDR1 WSHSY and CDR2 SAAADI. The CDR3 is CASSESGGANEQYF. The CDR3 coding sequence is TGCGCCAGCAGTGAGAGTGGGGGGGCAAATGAGCAGTACTTC.